This note documents a single T cell receptor beta chain sequence. Its antigen remains unknown. The data derive from a study of T cells in Graves' hyperthyroidism and ophthalmopathy. V lost 6 bases, J lost 5 bases, and 15 bases lay in between. CDR3 length: 13 residues. CDR1 is DFQATT and CDR2 is SNEGSKA in the germline V gene (reference sequence). Hyperthyroidism had been newly diagnosed in patients aged 18 to 65, and its duration was under 2 months. Study results and caveats: With a median lead of approximately 6 months before onset, the model predicted ophthalmopathy.

TCR beta CDR3 regions were amplified from RNA. First-round RT-PCR with HTBI primers amplified the TCR CDR3 region. TCRdb re-called the multiplex PCR reads through MiXCR, storing one row per CDR3 protein. The repertoire has about 560,000 distinct CDR3 sequences, around 14% of them found once; the top ten carry 7.3%. Sample: blood. The sequence was obtained from a woman aged 25 to 39 with Graves' hyperthyroidism. This rearrangement joins TRBV20-1 to TRBJ2-3; a weak D match, TRBD1 (5 bases). CDR3 amino acids: CSASGASGDTQYF. The CDR3 DNA reads as TGCAGTGCCTCTGGGGCCTCGGGAGATACGCAGTATTTT.